This T cell receptor beta chain originates from a study of blood T cells in healthy people across ages. Study-level information: The capture of about one barcoded beta molecule per two T cells was achieved by template switching.

Primed by a sample-barcoded 5' primer and a J-beta primer mix, a second PCR proceeded for 7 to 11 cycles. TCRdb re-analysed the 5' RACE reads in MiXCR, keeping a single row per CDR3 protein. The table includes hundreds of thousands of distinct CDR3 sequences, under 55% detected once. This clonotype was seen repeatedly, ten times or more. Sequencing was done on a sample of blood. The sequence derives from a man aged 55 to 70 in good health.

CDR3 DNA sequence: TGTGCCAGCAGTTACGCGGGAGTTCGAGGTCGAGGGCAGTACTTC. Protein: CASSYAGVRGRGQYF. The V and J genes are TRBV6-2 or TRBV6-3 and TRBJ2-7; TRBD2 aligns across 7 bases. The CDR3 extends over 15 amino acids. Per germline, CDR1 MNHEY and CDR2 SVGEGT. Germline trimming cut 2 bases from V and 9 bases from J; bases unmatched to any gene: 13.